This T cell receptor (beta chain) came from a study of blood T cell repertoires in COVID-19. Study at large: T cells, B-cell-depleted T cells, or PBMCs supplied cDNA or gDNA.

This clone was counted a single time. Clones were read by immunoSEQ multiplex PCR, and TCRdb kept only the in-frame ones, dropping some. This table has 13,000 or so clones, under 80% appearing once. The CDR3 runs to 15 residues. CDR1 and CDR2 (germline): KGHSH, LQKENI. V was cut by 6 bases and J by 2 bases, with 16 bases left in between. The clonotype comes from a woman older than 75 with acute or convalescent COVID-19. The sequenced sample consisted of peripheral blood. The genes are TRBV18 and TRBJ1-1, with unresolved D. The CDR3 coding sequence is TGTGCCAGCTCCTCCGTCCGGGGTTCTAACACTGAAGCTTTCTTT. It is translated as CASSSVRGSNTEAFF.